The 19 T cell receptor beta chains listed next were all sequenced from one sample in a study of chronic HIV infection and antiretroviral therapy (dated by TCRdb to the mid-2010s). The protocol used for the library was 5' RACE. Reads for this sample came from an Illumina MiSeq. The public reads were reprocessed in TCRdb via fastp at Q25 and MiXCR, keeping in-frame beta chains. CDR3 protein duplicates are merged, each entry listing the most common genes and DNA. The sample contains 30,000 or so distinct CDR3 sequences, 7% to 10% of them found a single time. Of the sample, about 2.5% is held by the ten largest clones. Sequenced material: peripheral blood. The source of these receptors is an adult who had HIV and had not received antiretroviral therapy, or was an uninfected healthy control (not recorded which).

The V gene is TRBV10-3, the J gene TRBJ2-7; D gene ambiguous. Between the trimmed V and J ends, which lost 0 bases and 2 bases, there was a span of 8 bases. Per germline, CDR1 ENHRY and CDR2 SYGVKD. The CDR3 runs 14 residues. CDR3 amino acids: CAISESPETYEQYF. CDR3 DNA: TGTGCCATCAGTGAGTCGCCAGAGACCTACGAGCAGTACTTC.

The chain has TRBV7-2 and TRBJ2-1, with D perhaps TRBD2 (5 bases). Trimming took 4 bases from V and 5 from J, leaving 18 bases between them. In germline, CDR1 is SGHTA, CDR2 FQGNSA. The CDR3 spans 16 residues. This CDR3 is CASSSVMRAGHNEQFF. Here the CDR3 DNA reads TGTGCCAGCAGCTCCGTGATGAGGGCTGGCCACAATGAGCAGTTCTTC.

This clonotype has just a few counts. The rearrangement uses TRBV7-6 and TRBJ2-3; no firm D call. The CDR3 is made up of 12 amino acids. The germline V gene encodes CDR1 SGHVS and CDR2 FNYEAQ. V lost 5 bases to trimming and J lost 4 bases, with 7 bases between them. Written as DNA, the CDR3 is TGTGCCAGCAGCGCCCCATCAGATACGCAGTATTTT. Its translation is CASSAPSDTQYF.

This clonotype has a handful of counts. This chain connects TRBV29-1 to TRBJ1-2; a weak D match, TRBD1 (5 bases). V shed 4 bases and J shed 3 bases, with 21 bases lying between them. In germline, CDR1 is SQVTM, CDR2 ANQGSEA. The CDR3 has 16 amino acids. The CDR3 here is CSVAAFGPGSDYGYTF. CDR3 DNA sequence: TGCAGCGTTGCGGCTTTCGGCCCAGGGTCCGACTATGGCTACACCTTC.

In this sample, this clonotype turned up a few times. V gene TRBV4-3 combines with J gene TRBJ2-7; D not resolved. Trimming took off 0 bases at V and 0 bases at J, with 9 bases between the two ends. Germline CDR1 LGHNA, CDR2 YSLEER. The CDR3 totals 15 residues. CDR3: CASSQDWADSYEQYF. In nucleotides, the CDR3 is TGCGCCAGCAGCCAAGATTGGGCAGACTCCTACGAGCAGTACTTC.

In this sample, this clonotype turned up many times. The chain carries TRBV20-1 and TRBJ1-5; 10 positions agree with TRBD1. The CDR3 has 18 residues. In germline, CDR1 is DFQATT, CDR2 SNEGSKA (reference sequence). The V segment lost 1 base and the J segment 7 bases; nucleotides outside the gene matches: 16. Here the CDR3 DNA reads TGCAGTGCTAGAGTCGGGACAGGGGCCTTTGGGGGCCGGCAGCCCCAGCATTTT. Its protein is CSARVGTGAFGGRQPQHF.

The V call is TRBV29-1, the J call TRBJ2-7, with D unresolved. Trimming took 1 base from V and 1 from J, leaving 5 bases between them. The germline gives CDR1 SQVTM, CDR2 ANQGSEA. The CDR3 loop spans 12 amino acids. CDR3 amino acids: CSVEGRSYEQYF. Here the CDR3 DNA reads TGCAGCGTTGAAGGCCGGTCCTACGAGCAGTACTTC.

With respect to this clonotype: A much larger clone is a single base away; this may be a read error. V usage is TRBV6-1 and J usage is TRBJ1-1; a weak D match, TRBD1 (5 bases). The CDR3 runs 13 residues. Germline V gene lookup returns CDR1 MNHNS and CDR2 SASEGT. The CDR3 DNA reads TGTGCCAGCAGTGTCGACAGATCGCCTGAAGCTTTATTT. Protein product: CASSVDRSPEALF.

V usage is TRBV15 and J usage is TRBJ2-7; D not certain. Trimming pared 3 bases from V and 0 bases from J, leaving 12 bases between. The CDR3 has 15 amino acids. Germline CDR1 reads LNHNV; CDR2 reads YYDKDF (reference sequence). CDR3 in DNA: TGTGCCACCAGCAGGATTACCGGGCCCTCCTACGAGCAGTACTTC. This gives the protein CATSRITGPSYEQYF.

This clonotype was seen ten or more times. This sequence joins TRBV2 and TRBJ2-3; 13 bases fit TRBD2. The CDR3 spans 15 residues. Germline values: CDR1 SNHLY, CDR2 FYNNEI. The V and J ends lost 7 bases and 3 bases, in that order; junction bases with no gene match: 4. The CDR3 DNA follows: TGTGCCAGCAAAGGACTAGCGGGAGTGACAGATACGCAGTATTTT. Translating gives CASKGLAGVTDTQYF.

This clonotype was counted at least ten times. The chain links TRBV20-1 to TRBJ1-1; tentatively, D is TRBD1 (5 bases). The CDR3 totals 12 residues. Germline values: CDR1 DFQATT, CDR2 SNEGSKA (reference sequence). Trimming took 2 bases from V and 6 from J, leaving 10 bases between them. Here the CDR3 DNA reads TGCAGTGCTAGACTACGGGACGCTGAAGCTTTCTTT. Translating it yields CSARLRDAEAFF.

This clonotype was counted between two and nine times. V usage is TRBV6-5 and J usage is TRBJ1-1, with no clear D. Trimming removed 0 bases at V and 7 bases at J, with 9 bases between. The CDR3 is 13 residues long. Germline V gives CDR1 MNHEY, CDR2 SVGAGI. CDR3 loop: CASSYSRRDEAFF. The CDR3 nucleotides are TGTGCCAGCAGTTACTCCCGAAGGGATGAAGCTTTCTTT.

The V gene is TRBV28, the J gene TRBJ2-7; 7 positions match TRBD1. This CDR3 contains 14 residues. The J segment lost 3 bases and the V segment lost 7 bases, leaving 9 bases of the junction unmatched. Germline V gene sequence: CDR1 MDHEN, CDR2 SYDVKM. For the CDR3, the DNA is TGTGCCAGCACCCTCCGGGACAGAAGCTACGAGCAGTACTTC. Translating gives CASTLRDRSYEQYF.

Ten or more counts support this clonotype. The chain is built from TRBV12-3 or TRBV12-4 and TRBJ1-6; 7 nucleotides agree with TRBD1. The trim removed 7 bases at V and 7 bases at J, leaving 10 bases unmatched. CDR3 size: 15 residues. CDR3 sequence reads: CASTDGQEYNSPLHF. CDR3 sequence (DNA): TGTGCCAGCACCGACGGACAGGAATACAATTCACCCCTCCACTTT.

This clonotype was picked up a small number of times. CDR3 bases: TGTGCCAGCAGACCGGGACAGGGGAGACAGCCCCAGCATTTT. Residues: CASRPGQGRQPQHF. The chain recombines TRBV2 with TRBJ1-5, with 10 bases lining up with TRBD1. Germline lookup yields CDR1 SNHLY and CDR2 FYNNEI. The CDR3 loop spans 14 amino acids. V lost 6 bases and J lost 7; bases outside the gene matches: 6.

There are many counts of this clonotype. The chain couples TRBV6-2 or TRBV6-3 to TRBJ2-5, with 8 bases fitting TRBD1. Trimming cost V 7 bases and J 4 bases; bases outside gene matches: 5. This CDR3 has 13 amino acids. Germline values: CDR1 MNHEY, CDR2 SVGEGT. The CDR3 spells CASKTTGGETQYF. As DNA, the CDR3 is TGTGCCAGCAAGACAACAGGGGGAGAGACCCAGTACTTC.

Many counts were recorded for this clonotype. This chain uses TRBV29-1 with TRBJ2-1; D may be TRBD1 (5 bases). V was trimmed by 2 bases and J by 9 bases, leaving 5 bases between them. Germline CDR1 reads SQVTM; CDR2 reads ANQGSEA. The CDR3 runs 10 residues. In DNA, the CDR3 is TGCAGCGTTGAAAGGGGTGAGCAGTTCTTC. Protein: CSVERGEQFF.

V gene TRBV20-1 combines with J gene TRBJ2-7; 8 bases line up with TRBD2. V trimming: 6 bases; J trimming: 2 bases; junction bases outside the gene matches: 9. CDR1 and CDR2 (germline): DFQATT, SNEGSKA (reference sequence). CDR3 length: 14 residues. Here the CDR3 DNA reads TGCAGTGCGACCACTAGCGGTAATACCTACGAGCAGTACTTC. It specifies CSATTSGNTYEQYF.

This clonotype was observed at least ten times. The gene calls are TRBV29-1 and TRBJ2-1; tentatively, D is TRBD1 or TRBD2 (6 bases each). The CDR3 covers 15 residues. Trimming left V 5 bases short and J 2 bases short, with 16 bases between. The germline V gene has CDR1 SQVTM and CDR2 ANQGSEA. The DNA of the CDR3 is TGCAGCGTTAGGAATAGGGGGACTCCCTACAATGAGCAGTTCTTC. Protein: CSVRNRGTPYNEQFF.